This T cell receptor beta chain was recovered during a study of response to subunit inactivated influenza vaccine. TCRdb re-called the RT-PCR reads with MiXCR, one entry per CDR3 protein. In the table there are about 170,000 distinct CDR3 sequences, 9.5% to 15% of which are singletons. The CDR3 sequence is 16 residues long. V was cut by 0 bases and J by 0 bases, with 14 bases left in between. Per the germline V gene, CDR1 is DFQATT and CDR2 is SNEGSKA (reference sequence). At least ten counts were recorded for this clonotype. These sequences were also reported in another study, on T cells expressing NK-cell markers. In that study: Libraries used 5'RACE template switching adding universal primer site and UMIs. Eight donors were sequenced, seven testing HCMV-seropositive and one testing seronegative. In several donors, these clonotypes also led the CD3+CD56-NKG2C+ fraction.

This receptor was obtained from a man aged 50 to 60 who received an inactivated influenza vaccine. The V call is TRBV20-1, the J call TRBJ2-5; D is ambiguous. Sample: CD8+ T cells sorted from PBMCs, taken 11 to 12 days after vaccination. The CDR3 protein is CSARDHVREYQETQYF. For the CDR3, the DNA is TGCAGTGCTAGAGATCACGTGAGAGAGTACCAAGAGACCCAGTACTTC.